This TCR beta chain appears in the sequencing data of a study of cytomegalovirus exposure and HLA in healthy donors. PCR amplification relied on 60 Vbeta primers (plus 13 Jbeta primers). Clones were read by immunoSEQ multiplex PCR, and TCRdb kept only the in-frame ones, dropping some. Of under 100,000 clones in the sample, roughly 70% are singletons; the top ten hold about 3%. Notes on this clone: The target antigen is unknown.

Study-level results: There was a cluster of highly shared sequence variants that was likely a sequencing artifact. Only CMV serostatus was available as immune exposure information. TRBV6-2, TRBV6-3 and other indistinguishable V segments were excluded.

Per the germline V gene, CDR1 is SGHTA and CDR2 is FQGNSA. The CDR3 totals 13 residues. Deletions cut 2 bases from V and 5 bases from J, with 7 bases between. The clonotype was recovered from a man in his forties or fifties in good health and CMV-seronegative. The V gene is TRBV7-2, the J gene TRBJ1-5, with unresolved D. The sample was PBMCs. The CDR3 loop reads CASSLTSYQPQHF. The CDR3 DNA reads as TGTGCCAGCAGCTTAACGAGCTATCAGCCCCAGCATTTT.